This T cell receptor (beta chain) was observed in a study of CD8 T cells in Susac syndrome. Random-hexamer reverse transcription was applied to roughly 0.5 to 1 ug RNA. The TCR beta CDR3 was amplified by immunoSEQ multiplex PCR across 54 Vbeta, 13 Jbeta. TCRdb re-analysed the immunoSEQ multiplex PCR reads in MiXCR, keeping a single row per CDR3 protein. This repertoire shows roughly 130,000 distinct CDR3 sequences, about 95% found once; its top ten account for more than 0.1%. V lost 8 bases to trimming and J lost 4 bases, with 16 bases between them. This CDR3 has 13 residues. In germline, CDR1 is DFQATT, CDR2 SNEGSKA (reference sequence). Sequencing of TCR beta was undertaken in CD8+ and CD4+ T cells derived from blood. Negative isolation was used for CD8+ and CD4+ T cells and FACS enrichment for TEMRA cells. About this clonotype: Its antigen is as yet unknown.

Study-wide points: Regarding the TCR sequencing and HLA analysis, the study admitted that a relatively small number of individuals were involved.

This receptor was identified in a human donor in good health. Sample: CD4+ T cells from PBMCs. V usage is TRBV20-1 and J usage is TRBJ2-3; D remains ambiguous. This chain's CDR3 is CSTVTKSADTQYF. The CDR3 bases are TGCAGTACCGTAACAAAGAGTGCAGATACGCAGTATTTT.